A single sample is the source of the 31 T cell receptor beta chains below, sequenced in a study of technical replicates of blood from a handful of donors. Sequencing was performed with immunoSEQ multiplex PCR; in TCRdb, only in-frame clones are kept and a portion is missing. The sample gives tens of thousands of clones, approximately 92% of which show up once; 0.3% to 0.5% is in the top ten. The specimen was T cells isolated from PBMCs. These receptors were collected from a human donor in good health. Some clones in this sample may be carry-over from other donors' samples.

The CDR3 loop reads CASSEFRGAKEAFF. CDR3 in DNA: TGTGCCAGCAGTGAGTTTCGGGGGGCGAAAGAAGCTTTCTTT. The J gene is TRBJ1-1, the V gene TRBV28, with D perhaps matching TRBD1 (6 bases). The V end lost 5 bases, the J end lost 8 bases, and 18 bases lay between the germline ends. This CDR3 region has 14 residues. Germline lookup yields CDR1 MDHEN and CDR2 SYDVKM.

The chain employs TRBV2 and TRBJ2-1; weak D call: TRBD1 (6 bases). The CDR3 has 15 residues. Germline lookup yields CDR1 SNHLY and CDR2 FYNNEI. Trimming cost V 9 bases and J 4 bases, with 19 bases left between them. For the CDR3, the DNA is TGTGCCAGAAACAGGGAAGAGAAGGATTACAATGAGCAGTTCTTC. This translates into CARNREEKDYNEQFF.

The chain is built from TRBV28 and TRBJ1-4; no definite D call. The germline V gene encodes CDR1 MDHEN and CDR2 SYDVKM. With 2 bases removed from V and 8 bases from J, the gap between germline ends came to 12 bases. The CDR3 spans 14 residues. CDR3 sequence (DNA): TGTGCCAGCAGTTTACGCGGGAGAGGGGAAAAACTGTTTTTT. It specifies CASSLRGRGEKLFF.

In regard to this clone: One end of the junction fails to match germline, which may point to a read error. V usage is TRBV7-2 and J usage is TRBJ1-2, with TRBD1 as a possible D gene (6 bases). The CDR3 has 13 amino acids. Germline V gene lookup returns CDR1 SGHTA and CDR2 FQGNSA. CDR3 amino acids: CVSSSEDSYGYTF. DNA for the CDR3: TGTGTCAGCAGTTCAGAGGACAGCTATGGCTACACCTTC.

This chain links TRBV11-3 with TRBJ1-1, with D tentatively TRBD1 (6 bases). The germline V gene has CDR1 SGHNT and CDR2 YENEEA. The CDR3 length is 15 residues. Trimming stripped 4 bases from V and 2 bases from J, with 14 bases between. The CDR3 reads CASSWFGTPNTEAFF. CDR3 nucleotide sequence: TGTGCCAGCAGCTGGTTCGGGACACCCAACACTGAAGCTTTCTTT.

The sample holds a few counts of this clone. V gene TRBV7-9 combines with J gene TRBJ1-1, with a weak D call TRBD1 (5 bases). The CDR3 loop spans 14 amino acids. From germline, CDR1 is SEHNR and CDR2 FQNEAQ (reference sequence). Trimming removed 0 bases at V and 1 base at J, with 6 bases between. CDR3 sequence (DNA): TGTGCCAGCAGCTTAGCGGGGGGGAACACTGAAGCTTTCTTT. This sequence encodes CASSLAGGNTEAFF.

This CDR3 is CASSAAGNEAFF. The CDR3 DNA is TGTGCCAGCAGCGCGGCTGGCAATGAAGCTTTCTTT. The J gene is TRBJ1-1, the V gene TRBV11-3; D is uncertain. The CDR3 runs 12 residues. Trimming removed 5 bases from V and 7 bases from J, with 11 bases in between. The germline CDR1 and CDR2 sequences are SGHNT and YENEEA.

As to this clone: One junction end does not reproduce the germline sequence, and a read error may be involved. CDR3 protein: CASSSGLAVQETQYF. For the CDR3, the DNA is TGTGCTAGCAGCTCGGGACTAGCGGTTCAAGAGACCCAGTACTTC. The genes are TRBV7-7 and TRBJ2-5; the match to TRBD2 covers 11 bases. Germline V gives CDR1 SSHAT, CDR2 FNYEAQ (reference sequence). This CDR3 region has 15 residues.

This clone was observed a single time. The chain joins TRBV2 to TRBJ2-7; 9 nucleotides align to TRBD2. Looked up from germline, CDR1 is SNHLY and CDR2 is FYNNEI. V was clipped by 7 bases and J by 12 bases; unmatched bases: 13. The length of the CDR3 is 13 residues. CDR3 in amino acids: CASTGLARGRLYF. In DNA form, the CDR3 reads TGTGCCAGCACGGGACTAGCCAGAGGGAGGCTGTACTTC.

The chain combines TRBV7-9 with TRBJ2-7, with a possible D match to TRBD2 (5 bases). The CDR3 totals 15 residues. Trimming took off 1 base at V and 3 bases at J, with 13 bases between the two ends. Per germline, CDR1 SEHNR and CDR2 FQNEAQ (reference sequence). The CDR3 loop reads CASSLGPAGVYEQYF. CDR3 bases: TGTGCCAGCAGCTTAGGGCCCGCGGGTGTCTACGAGCAGTACTTC.

The chain carries TRBV7-8 and TRBJ2-2, with 8 bases fitting TRBD2. The trim removed 1 base at V and 7 bases at J, leaving 2 bases unmatched. Germline V gene sequence: CDR1 SGHVS, CDR2 FQNEAQ. CDR3 length equals 14 residues. CDR3 region: CASSLDAGGGELFF. The CDR3 DNA reads as TGTGCCAGCAGCTTAGACGCGGGAGGCGGGGAGCTGTTTTTT.

CDR3 region: CASSLMGQGAPGDTQYF. CDR3 DNA: TGTGCCAGCAGCCTAATGGGACAGGGGGCGCCGGGAGATACGCAGTATTTT. The J gene is TRBJ2-3, the V gene TRBV5-5, with 12 bases identical to TRBD1. This CDR3 comprises 17 residues. Germline CDR1 is SGHKS and CDR2 is YYEKEE (reference sequence). The junction had 11 bases not matched to a gene; V was cut back by 4 bases and J by 5 bases. Based on the CDR3 plus reference TRBV5-5 and TRBJ2-3, the full variable domain is DAGVTQSPTHLIKTRGQQVTLRCSPISGHKSVSWYQQVLGQGPQFIFQYYEKEERGRGNFPDRFSARQFPNYSSELNVNALLLGDSALYLCASSLMGQGAPGDTQYFGPGTRLTVL.

This clone was detected only a few times. The chain combines TRBV30 with TRBJ1-1; no clear D. V shed 5 bases and J shed 2 bases, with 9 bases lying between them. CDR3 length: 12 residues. CDR1 and CDR2 (germline): GTSNPN, SVGIG (reference sequence). This chain's CDR3 is CAWGAINTEAFF. The CDR3, as DNA: TGTGCCTGGGGAGCTATTAACACTGAAGCTTTCTTT.

The V and J genes are TRBV2 and TRBJ2-3, with 7 positions matching TRBD1. This CDR3 has 14 amino acids. V shed 4 bases, J shed 1 base, and the junction held 2 bases outside the gene matches. Germline-derived CDR1 and CDR2 are SNHLY and FYNNEI. The CDR3 reads CASSVGGRTDTQYF. The CDR3, as DNA: TGTGCCAGCAGTGTAGGGGGCCGCACAGATACGCAGTATTTT. The whole variable domain, filled in from reference TRBV2 and TRBJ2-3, reads EPEVTQTPSHQVTQMGQEVILRCVPISNHLYFYWYRQILGQKVEFLVSFYNNEISEKSEIFDDQFSVERPDGSNFTLKIRSTKLEDSAMYFCASSVGGRTDTQYFGPGTRLTVL.

This chain joins TRBV7-9 and TRBJ2-1, with 8 bases that match TRBD1. V shed 5 bases, J shed 8 bases, and the junction held 11 bases outside the gene matches. CDR1 and CDR2 from the germline V gene are SEHNR and FQNEAQ (reference sequence). This CDR3 is 15 amino acids long. The CDR3 loop reads CASSPSRGRIYEQFF. In DNA, the CDR3 is TGTGCCAGCAGCCCGAGCAGGGGGCGAATCTATGAGCAGTTCTTC.

This sequence joins TRBV5-6 and TRBJ2-2; TRBD1 matches 8 bases. The CDR3 extends over 17 amino acids. The V and J ends lost 6 bases and 0 bases, in that order; junction bases with no gene match: 10. The germline V gene has CDR1 SGHDT and CDR2 YYEEEE. CDR3 region: CASMLYRGFANTGELFF. DNA of the CDR3: TGTGCCAGCATGTTGTACAGGGGGTTCGCGAACACCGGGGAGCTGTTTTTT.

In its sample, this clone was seen once. V is TRBV2 and J is TRBJ2-7; no clear D gene. V gave up 6 bases and J gave up 4 bases, with 7 bases separating them. The germline V gene has CDR1 SNHLY and CDR2 FYNNEI. The CDR3 runs to 11 residues. CDR3 DNA: TGTGCCAGCAGCGTAACTTACGAGCAGTACTTC. Protein: CASSVTYEQYF.

The chain joins TRBV11-2 to TRBJ2-1; D may be TRBD2 (7 bases). The CDR3 spans 18 residues. V was trimmed by 2 bases and J by 1 base, leaving 18 bases between them. Per the germline V gene, CDR1 is SGHAT and CDR2 is FQNNGV. CDR3 sequence (DNA): TGTGCCAGCAGCTTACTCTCTGTCGCGGGGGCGTCCTACAATGAGCAGTTCTTC. Translated: CASSLLSVAGASYNEQFF.

CDR3 sequence reads: CASSYSASGSDVEQFF. The CDR3, as DNA: TGTGCCAGCAGTTACTCCGCGAGCGGGAGTGATGTTGAGCAGTTCTTC. The rearrangement joins TRBV6-6 to TRBJ2-1, with TRBD2 matching over 8 bases. The CDR3 sequence is 16 residues long. The V gene end was trimmed by 0 bases and the J gene end by 9 bases; junction bases not matched to a gene: 10. Germline loops: CDR1 MNHNY, CDR2 SVGAGI (reference sequence).

The chain uses TRBV28 and TRBJ2-7; weak D call: TRBD2 (7 bases). Between the trimmed V and J ends, which lost 6 bases and 3 bases, there was a span of 15 bases. The CDR3 has 14 amino acids. Germline lookup yields CDR1 MDHEN and CDR2 SYDVKM. The CDR3 DNA sequence: TGTGCCAGCAGCCCCCCAGGGGAGGGCTACGAGCAGTACTTC. Its protein is CASSPPGEGYEQYF.

The J gene is TRBJ1-2, the V gene TRBV10-3; weak D call: TRBD1 (6 bases). This CDR3 contains 16 residues. The germline V gene encodes CDR1 ENHRY and CDR2 SYGVKD. V was cut by 2 bases and J by 0 bases, with 13 bases left in between. The CDR3 DNA is TGTGCCATCAGTGAGATGGGGGCCTCTCCTAACTATGGCTACACCTTC. Protein product: CAISEMGASPNYGYTF.

The chain recombines TRBV5-4 with TRBJ2-7, with 9 positions matching TRBD1. V shed 4 bases and J 2 bases; nucleotides not matched to a gene: 4. Looked up from germline, CDR1 is SGHNT and CDR2 is YYREEE (reference sequence). The CDR3 length is 14 residues. CDR3 nucleotides: TGTGCCAGCAGCCTGACAGGGGGGCCCTACGAGCAGTACTTC. It is translated as CASSLTGGPYEQYF.

This rearrangement joins TRBV27 to TRBJ1-5; possibly TRBD1 for D (6 bases). Germline loops: CDR1 MNHEY, CDR2 SMNVEV (reference sequence). V lost 2 bases and J lost 3, with 11 bases in between. This CDR3 has 15 residues. CDR3 nucleotides: TGTGCCAGCAGTTTAATCGGGGGGCTCAATCAGCCCCAGCATTTT. It yields the protein CASSLIGGLNQPQHF.

This clone was counted only a few times. The rearrangement uses TRBV29-1 and TRBJ1-1; a weak D match, TRBD1 (5 bases). Germline CDR1 is SQVTM and CDR2 is ANQGSEA. CDR3 length equals 11 residues. V lost 3 bases and J lost 3, with 5 bases in between. The CDR3: CSVDRDTEAFF. The CDR3 DNA is TGCAGCGTTGACAGGGACACTGAAGCTTTCTTT.

The chain couples TRBV7-9 to TRBJ2-1, with D possibly matching TRBD2 (5 bases). The CDR3 loop spans 12 amino acids. CDR1 is SEHNR and CDR2 is FQNEAQ in the germline V gene (reference sequence). V gave up 8 bases and J gave up 4 bases, with 9 bases separating them. CDR3 sequence: CASGRGYNEQFF. As DNA, the CDR3 is TGTGCCAGCGGACGAGGGTACAATGAGCAGTTCTTC.

The J gene is TRBJ2-7, the V gene TRBV4-2, with D tentatively TRBD2 (5 bases). The germline gives CDR1 LGHNA, CDR2 YNFKEQ. The ends were cut back, 4 bases at V and 4 bases at J, with 11 bases in the middle. This CDR3 is 13 amino acids long. The CDR3 DNA reads as TGTGCCAGCAGCCGAGGGATTACATACGAGCAGTACTTC. Translating gives CASSRGITYEQYF.

This clone appeared once. The rearrangement links TRBV9 to TRBJ2-5, with D possibly matching TRBD1 (5 bases). The CDR3 covers 15 residues. The germline CDR1 and CDR2 sequences are SGDLS and YYNGEE. V lost 3 bases, J lost 2 bases, and 14 bases lay in between. The CDR3 loop is CASSGVDSLQETQYF. As DNA, the CDR3 is TGTGCCAGCAGCGGAGTAGACAGCCTTCAAGAGACCCAGTACTTC.

Only one count was recorded for this clone. The chain joins TRBV11-3 to TRBJ2-3; 9 nucleotides match TRBD2. Germline V gene lookup returns CDR1 SGHNT and CDR2 YENEEA. After removal of 2 bases from V and 0 bases from J, the junction contained 9 bases not matched to a gene. CDR3 length: 18 amino acids. The CDR3 protein is CASSLNSGLAKSTDTQYF. The CDR3 bases are TGTGCCAGCAGCTTAAACTCCGGACTAGCGAAAAGCACAGATACGCAGTATTTT.

A few counts support this clone. This chain uses TRBV27 with TRBJ1-1, with 10 nucleotides matching TRBD1. Germline V gene data show CDR1 as MNHEY and CDR2 as SMNVEV (reference sequence). J lost 3 bases, V lost 8 bases, and 6 bases had no gene match. The CDR3 extends over 14 amino acids. The CDR3 nucleotides are TGTGCCAGCCTAAAGACAGGGGGCTACACTGAAGCTTTCTTT. This gives the protein CASLKTGGYTEAFF.

The chain has TRBV9 and TRBJ1-1; perhaps TRBD1 as D (6 bases). Trimming removed 6 bases from V and 5 bases from J, with 17 bases in between. Germline CDR1 reads SGDLS; CDR2 reads YYNGEE. This CDR3 has 14 residues. This CDR3 reads CASTLGGGGTEAFF. Here the CDR3 DNA reads TGTGCCAGCACCCTAGGGGGGGGTGGGACTGAAGCTTTCTTT.

This chain joins TRBV15 and TRBJ2-4; possible D gene TRBD1, 6 bases. Trimming cost V 1 base and J 1 base, with 11 bases left between them. Germline V gene data show CDR1 as LNHNV and CDR2 as YYDKDF (reference sequence). This CDR3 spans 16 amino acids. DNA for the CDR3: TGTGCCACCAGCAGAGGTAAACAGGGCGCCAAAAACATTCAGTACTTC. It codes for CATSRGKQGAKNIQYF.